The next 17 T cell receptor beta chains were all read from a single sample in a study of blood T cells in healthy people across ages. A J-beta primer mix and a sample-barcoded 5' primer were used in a second PCR of roughly 6 to 11 cycles. TCRdb processed the 5' RACE reads anew with MiXCR; each CDR3 protein has one entry. Among some 760,000 distinct CDR3 sequences, roughly 25% were seen once, and the ten largest hold roughly a tenth. These data were also filed under a second study, of T cells of mothers and their children.

Sequencing was carried out using blood. Source of these receptors: a boy aged 10-17 years in good health.

There are a few counts of this clonotype. This chain joins TRBV12-3 or TRBV12-4 and TRBJ2-7, with 9 bases matching TRBD2. The CDR3 runs 14 residues. After removal of 11 bases from V and 5 bases from J, the junction contained 13 bases not matched to a gene. The CDR3 here is CAGRRGGRDHEQYF. The CDR3, as DNA: TGTGCCGGCCGGCGGGGCGGGAGGGACCACGAGCAGTACTTC.

The chain uses TRBV5-1 and TRBJ2-3; 8 nucleotides match TRBD1. J lost 0 bases, V lost 4 bases, and 10 bases had no gene match. In germline, CDR1 is SGHRS, CDR2 YFSETQ. This CDR3 contains 17 residues. The CDR3 sequence: CASSTRRTGSSTDTQYF. The CDR3 bases are TGCGCCAGCAGCACTAGACGGACAGGGTCTAGCACAGATACGCAGTATTTT.

The chain recombines TRBV27 with TRBJ1-6, with D unresolved. CDR1 is MNHEY, CDR2 SMNVEV, per germline (reference sequence). This CDR3 region has 12 residues. Between the trimmed V and J ends, which lost 0 bases and 15 bases, there was a span of 9 bases. Here the CDR3 reads CASSLSGGLLHF. In DNA, the CDR3 is TGTGCCAGCAGTTTATCGGGCGGACTCCTCCACTTT.

The chain has TRBV20-1 and TRBJ1-1, with 7 bases aligning to TRBD1. CDR3 length: 14 residues. V dropped 3 bases and J dropped 0; count of bases not matched to a gene: 4. From germline, CDR1 is DFQATT and CDR2 SNEGSKA (reference sequence). This chain's CDR3 is CSARDRILNTEAFF. The CDR3 DNA sequence: TGCAGTGCTAGGGACAGGATCCTGAACACTGAAGCTTTCTTT.

The rearrangement joins TRBV7-9 to TRBJ2-5; 7 bases map to TRBD2. The CDR3 length is 15 residues. Germline assignment: CDR1 SEHNR and CDR2 FQNEAQ (reference sequence). Trimming removed 4 bases from V and 7 bases from J; junction bases left unmatched: 12. This CDR3 is CASSSWREPVGTQYF. The CDR3, as DNA: TGTGCCAGCAGCTCCTGGCGGGAGCCGGTCGGGACCCAGTACTTC.

Only a few counts were recorded for this clonotype. The chain joins TRBV28 to TRBJ2-7; 7 bases fit TRBD2. Germline V CDR1 and CDR2: MDHEN, SYDVKM. V trimming: 0 bases; J trimming: 5 bases; junction bases outside the gene matches: 13. The CDR3 contains 17 residues. Here the CDR3 reads CASSLWPFEGGPHEQYF. The CDR3 DNA reads TGTGCCAGCAGTTTATGGCCTTTTGAGGGAGGGCCTCACGAGCAGTACTTC.

A few counts support this clonotype. V usage is TRBV27 and J usage is TRBJ1-4; the match to TRBD1 covers 7 bases. In germline, CDR1 is MNHEY, CDR2 SMNVEV (reference sequence). Germline trimming cut 5 bases from V and 6 bases from J; bases unmatched to any gene: 6. This CDR3 region has 14 residues. The CDR3 nucleotides are TGTGCCAGCAGTCTCAACAGGGGAGATGAAAAACTGTTTTTT. Translated: CASSLNRGDEKLFF.

A few counts support this clonotype. This sequence joins TRBV25-1 and TRBJ2-2; D might be TRBD2 (6 bases). CDR1 and CDR2 from the germline V gene are MGHDK and SYGVNS. V gave up 3 bases and J gave up 1 base, with 9 bases separating them. The CDR3 is made up of 15 amino acids. The CDR3 is CASSEFGGNTGELFF. CDR3 sequence (DNA): TGTGCCAGCAGTGAGTTCGGGGGGAACACCGGGGAGCTGTTTTTT.

This clonotype turned up a few times. The chain employs TRBV5-1 and TRBJ2-3; possibly TRBD1 for D (5 bases). The CDR3 spans 16 residues. Germline CDR1 and CDR2: SGHRS and YFSETQ. V was pared by 0 bases and J by 0 bases, with 11 bases between. The DNA of the CDR3 is TGCGCCAGCAGCTTGGAGCAGGGTGAGAGCACAGATACGCAGTATTTT. It yields the protein CASSLEQGESTDTQYF.

The chain employs TRBV29-1 and TRBJ2-5; 10 bases map to TRBD1. The trim removed 5 bases at V and 4 bases at J, leaving 7 bases unmatched. There are 14 residues in the CDR3. Looked up from germline, CDR1 is SQVTM and CDR2 is ANQGSEA. The CDR3 sequence is CSVTGTGVSETQYF. The CDR3 DNA follows: TGCAGCGTTACCGGGACAGGGGTTTCAGAGACCCAGTACTTC.

This clonotype has a handful of counts. The chain carries TRBV20-1 and TRBJ2-7; TRBD1 agrees at 8 bases. With 0 bases clipped from V and 2 bases from J, the junction kept 6 bases outside the gene matches. The CDR3 extends over 15 amino acids. Germline V lookup: CDR1 DFQATT, CDR2 SNEGSKA (reference sequence). CDR3 bases: TGCAGTGCTAGAGATCGCCAGGGGGCCCCCTACGAGCAGTACTTC. Protein: CSARDRQGAPYEQYF.

The V gene is TRBV4-1, the J gene TRBJ1-6, with 7 bases that match TRBD1. J gave up 10 bases and V 4 bases, and 7 bases lay outside the gene matches. Germline V gene lookup returns CDR1 MGHRA and CDR2 YSYEKL. The CDR3 has 14 residues. CDR3 loop: CASSLEGAGSPLHF. The CDR3 DNA is TGCGCCAGCAGCCTAGAGGGGGCAGGATCACCCCTCCACTTT.

The rearrangement links TRBV20-1 to TRBJ2-1, with a tentative D call TRBD2 (5 bases). Germline-derived CDR1 and CDR2 are DFQATT and SNEGSKA (reference sequence). The V end was cut by 3 bases, the J end by 0 bases, with 15 bases between. CDR3 size: 16 residues. CDR3 DNA: TGCAGTGCTAGGGCACCACACGGAGGCTCCTACAATGAGCAGTTCTTC. Amino acid sequence: CSARAPHGGSYNEQFF.

This sequence joins TRBV6-2 or TRBV6-3 and TRBJ2-7, with D possibly being TRBD2 (5 bases). CDR1 is MNHEY and CDR2 is SVGEGT in the germline V gene. The CDR3 sequence is 16 residues long. The V end lost 4 bases, the J end lost 4 bases, and 20 bases lay between the germline ends. The CDR3 bases are TGTGCCAGCAGTTTCTACCGAGAGGGTCTGAATTACGAGCAGTACTTC. It translates to CASSFYREGLNYEQYF.

The rearrangement links TRBV14 to TRBJ2-5; D is unresolved. Gene TRBJ2-7 matches the end of the DNA better, so the J call may be wrong. The CDR3 loop spans 16 amino acids. CDR1 is SGHDN, CDR2 FVKESK, per germline. The CDR3, as DNA: TGTGCCAGCAGCCAAGAAATTACGACGGAAACCTACGAGCAGTACTTC. It codes for CASSQEITTETYEQYF.

The V gene is TRBV20-1, the J gene TRBJ1-2; maybe TRBD1 (6 bases). V was pared by 4 bases and J by 5 bases, with 17 bases between. The CDR3 sequence is 14 residues long. Germline V gives CDR1 DFQATT, CDR2 SNEGSKA (reference sequence). In nucleotides, the CDR3 is TGCAGTGCTACGGACAGTCCTAGGGGTTATGGCTACACCTTC. This gives the protein CSATDSPRGYGYTF.

The chain recombines TRBV7-9 with TRBJ1-4, with TRBD1 as a possible D gene (6 bases). This CDR3 has 16 amino acids. Trimming took off 2 bases at V and 5 bases at J, with 15 bases between the two ends. From germline, CDR1 is SEHNR and CDR2 FQNEAQ (reference sequence). DNA for the CDR3: TGTGCCAGCAGCTTACTAACAGGGAGGGGGAATGAAAAACTGTTTTTT. This sequence encodes CASSLLTGRGNEKLFF.